These 21 T cell receptor beta chains were sequenced from one sample in a study of CD8 T cells in ankylosing spondylitis. TCRdb itself ran the 5' RACE reads through MiXCR, one entry per CDR3 protein. Of 250,000 or so distinct CDR3 sequences listed, approximately 24% were seen once; the top ten hold less than 0.75%. Sequenced sample: blood, either unsorted or a sorted T cell fraction (not recorded which). The receptor set was obtained from a male donor with ankylosing spondylitis or in good health (not recorded which).

The chain joins TRBV7-9 to TRBJ2-1; D gene uncertain. The germline CDR1 and CDR2 sequences are SEHNR and FQNEAQ (reference sequence). The V and J ends lost 0 bases and 9 bases respectively, with 12 bases between them. This CDR3 comprises 14 residues. This CDR3 reads CASSLAAGSGEQFF. CDR3 DNA: TGTGCCAGCAGCTTAGCGGCTGGGTCCGGTGAGCAGTTCTTC.

Written as DNA, the CDR3 is TGTGCCAGCAGGACCGGACAGGGGAACTACAATGAGCAGTTCTTC. It is translated as CASRTGQGNYNEQFF. V gene TRBV2 combines with J gene TRBJ2-1; TRBD1 matches at 9 bases. The CDR3 runs 15 residues. CDR1 is SNHLY, CDR2 FYNNEI, per germline. After removal of 6 bases from V and 3 bases from J, the junction contained 6 bases not matched to a gene.

In its sample, this clonotype was seen a few times. The chain is built from TRBV20-1 and TRBJ1-1; the D is unclear. Germline V gives CDR1 DFQATT, CDR2 SNEGSKA (reference sequence). V shed 0 bases and J shed 0 bases, with 11 bases lying between them. The CDR3 spans 15 residues. The CDR3 bases are TGCAGTGCTAGAGATGGGAACACCTTGAACACTGAAGCTTTCTTT. Its translation: CSARDGNTLNTEAFF.

This clonotype has at least ten counts. This chain links TRBV12-3 or TRBV12-4 with TRBJ1-2; D perhaps matches TRBD1 (5 bases). The CDR3 is made up of 13 amino acids. Deletions cut 5 bases from V and 3 bases from J, with 10 bases between. The chain's CDR3 is CASSPQGHYGYTF. As DNA, the CDR3 is TGTGCCAGCAGTCCTCAGGGCCACTATGGCTACACCTTC.

This clonotype came up a few times. The J gene is TRBJ2-7, the V gene TRBV12-3 or TRBV12-4; tentatively, D is TRBD1 (5 bases). The CDR3 is made up of 15 amino acids. V was shortened by 0 bases and J by 3 bases, with 12 bases between the two germline ends. Written as DNA, the CDR3 is TGTGCCAGCAGTTTAGCACTCCAGGGAAGCTACGAGCAGTACTTC. Amino acid sequence: CASSLALQGSYEQYF.

The chain uses TRBV12-3 or TRBV12-4 and TRBJ2-1; weak D call: TRBD1 (6 bases). The ends were cut back, 3 bases at V and 0 bases at J, with 21 bases in the middle. The CDR3 has 19 residues. In DNA, the CDR3 is TGTGCCAGCAGTTTGATCCATCTGGGGGCGCGGAGCTCCTACAATGAGCAGTTCTTC. The encoded protein is CASSLIHLGARSSYNEQFF.

The chain couples TRBV11-3 to TRBJ2-3; possible D gene TRBD2, 6 bases. The CDR3 loop spans 12 amino acids. The ends were cut back, 5 bases at V and 5 bases at J, with 8 bases in the middle. The germline gives CDR1 SGHNT, CDR2 YENEEA. CDR3 residues: CASSAGQDTQYF. The CDR3 region has the DNA TGTGCCAGCAGCGCGGGGCAAGATACGCAGTATTTT.

This clonotype came up many times. The chain carries TRBV5-1 and TRBJ1-1, with D possibly being TRBD1 (5 bases). Trimming removed 6 bases from V and 0 bases from J, with 18 bases in between. The germline CDR1 and CDR2 sequences are SGHRS and YFSETQ. This CDR3 region has 16 residues. The CDR3 DNA reads as TGCGCCAGCACCCGTGAGGCAGGGTCACTGAACACTGAAGCTTTCTTT. Translated: CASTREAGSLNTEAFF.

The chain has TRBV29-1 and TRBJ1-1; D remains unclear. The V end was cut by 4 bases, the J end by 9 bases, with 18 bases between. CDR3 size: 13 residues. Germline V CDR1 and CDR2: SQVTM, ANQGSEA. CDR3 protein: CSVGFPGGSQAFF. Written as DNA, the CDR3 is TGCAGCGTTGGGTTTCCGGGAGGTTCACAAGCTTTCTTT.

The rearrangement joins TRBV20-1 to TRBJ2-5, with D perhaps TRBD1 (6 bases). Trimming pared 3 bases from V and 2 bases from J, leaving 16 bases between. Germline values: CDR1 DFQATT, CDR2 SNEGSKA (reference sequence). The CDR3 is 15 amino acids. For the CDR3, the DNA is TGCAGTGCTAGTGTTCTCGGACAGCTTCAAGAGACCCAGTACTTC. Its protein product is CSASVLGQLQETQYF.

The J gene is TRBJ2-6, the V gene TRBV2; 7 bases align to TRBD1. Per germline, CDR1 SNHLY and CDR2 FYNNEI. V was pared by 5 bases and J by 1 base, with 5 bases of the junction left unmatched. CDR3 length: 16 residues. The CDR3 reads CASSPGQRSGANVLTF. Written as DNA, the CDR3 is TGTGCCAGCAGTCCGGGACAGAGGTCTGGGGCCAACGTCCTGACTTTC.

The table lists this clonotype with many counts. The genes are TRBV20-1 and TRBJ2-7; 8 bases line up with TRBD2. Germline V CDR1 and CDR2: DFQATT, SNEGSKA (reference sequence). This CDR3 spans 13 amino acids. With 4 bases clipped from V and 5 bases from J, the junction kept 7 bases outside the gene matches. This chain's CDR3 is CSAISGGSDEQYF. The DNA for the CDR3 is TGCAGTGCTATAAGCGGGGGTTCTGACGAGCAGTACTTC.

The sample holds many counts of this clonotype. The chain uses TRBV12-3 or TRBV12-4 and TRBJ2-1; unclear D gene. V gave up 4 bases and J gave up 3 bases, with 4 bases separating them. The CDR3 spans 12 residues. CDR3 region: CASSWGYNEQFF. In DNA form, the CDR3 reads TGTGCCAGCAGTTGGGGCTACAATGAGCAGTTCTTC.

CDR3 in DNA: TGTGCCAGCAGTTTACGATTGGGGGCTTCTGGAAACACCATATATTTT. Translation: CASSLRLGASGNTIYF. The rearrangement links TRBV12-3 or TRBV12-4 to TRBJ1-3, with D tentatively TRBD1 (6 bases). The CDR3 sequence is 16 residues long. V was cut by 2 bases and J by 1 base, with 12 bases left in between.

This chain connects TRBV20-1 to TRBJ1-2; D is undetermined. The length of the CDR3 is 12 residues. The V gene's germline CDR1 is DFQATT and CDR2 SNEGSKA (reference sequence). The germline V and J ends were trimmed by 3 bases and 10 bases, with 15 bases remaining between them. The CDR3 region is CSASPKARDYTF. CDR3 nucleotide sequence: TGCAGTGCTAGTCCAAAGGCTAGGGACTACACCTTC.

This clonotype appeared many times. V usage is TRBV20-1 and J usage is TRBJ1-1; no clear D. V was shortened by 6 bases and J by 2 bases, with 7 bases between the two germline ends. This CDR3 is built from 11 residues. Per the germline V gene, CDR1 is DFQATT and CDR2 is SNEGSKA (reference sequence). DNA for the CDR3: TGCAGTGCATATCATAACACTGAAGCTTTCTTT. Protein: CSAYHNTEAFF.

This clonotype came up a few times. The rearrangement links TRBV4-1 to TRBJ2-5; 9 bases agree with TRBD2. CDR3 length: 18 residues. J lost 4 bases, V lost 3 bases, and 15 bases had no gene match. Germline assignment: CDR1 MGHRA and CDR2 YSYEKL. CDR3 DNA sequence: TGCGCCAGCAGCCACCGCCCCCCGGGACTAGCCGAACGAGAGACCCAGTACTTC. Translating it yields CASSHRPPGLAERETQYF.

In this sample, this clonotype turned up many times. This chain joins TRBV20-1 and TRBJ2-1, with 9 bases matching TRBD1. The junction had 10 bases not matched to a gene; V was cut back by 0 bases and J by 4 bases. CDR1 is DFQATT and CDR2 is SNEGSKA in the germline V gene (reference sequence). The CDR3 runs to 17 residues. CDR3 sequence (DNA): TGCAGTGCTAGAGATTCTCTCCGGGACAGGGCATACAATGAGCAGTTCTTC. Translated: CSARDSLRDRAYNEQFF.

Only a few counts were recorded for this clonotype. This chain connects TRBV5-1 to TRBJ2-7; a weak D match, TRBD2 (5 bases). The CDR3 totals 13 residues. From germline, CDR1 is SGHRS and CDR2 YFSETQ. V was trimmed by 3 bases and J by 7 bases, leaving 14 bases between them. This CDR3 is CASSWNRGQEQYF. The CDR3, as DNA: TGCGCCAGCAGCTGGAACCGGGGTCAAGAGCAGTACTTC.

This sequence joins TRBV11-2 and TRBJ2-1, with TRBD1 as a possible D gene (5 bases). In germline, CDR1 is SGHAT, CDR2 FQNNGV. The CDR3 loop spans 17 amino acids. V lost 1 base and J lost 8, with 21 bases in between. The CDR3 nucleotides are TGTGCCAGCAGCTTAGGGTCCGGTCCGCTCGAAGGGGATGAGCAGTTCTTC. This translates into CASSLGSGPLEGDEQFF. Variable domain in full (rest from reference TRBV11-2 and TRBJ2-1): EAGVAQSPRYKIIEKRQSVAFWCNPISGHATLYWYQQILGQGPKLLIQFQNNGVVDDSQLPKDRFSAERLKGVDSTLKIQPAKLEDSAVYLCASSLGSGPLEGDEQFFGPGTRLTVL.

This rearrangement joins TRBV12-3 or TRBV12-4 to TRBJ2-6; 9 nucleotides line up with TRBD1. Germline trimming cut 5 bases from V and 2 bases from J; bases unmatched to any gene: 1. The CDR3 sequence is 15 residues long. The CDR3 sequence: CASSRQGAGANVLTF. In DNA form, the CDR3 reads TGTGCCAGCAGTCGACAGGGGGCTGGGGCCAACGTCCTGACTTTC.